This is a list of T cell receptor beta chains from one sample in a study of T-cell memory formation after mild COVID-19. TCRdb re-analysed the 5' RACE reads in MiXCR, keeping a single row per CDR3 protein. The sample includes 84,000 or so distinct CDR3 sequences, approximately 15% of them seen just once. Sequencing was performed on PBMCs or a T cell subset sorted from them (not recorded which). The source is an adult woman who had mild COVID-19 (a few samples of this study predate the infection). Cell type and time point are not known. Both conserved end residues are part of each CDR3. The D gene is left open where the match is weak. Size values are once, few and many counts, or a class for expanded clones, and some rows have none.

d_call	cdr3_length	v_call	j_call	clone_size	cdr3_aa	cdr3_nt
TRBD1	18	TRBV4-3	TRBJ2-7	-	CASSLHPVDRGTYYEQYF	TGCGCCAGCAGCCTCCACCCCGTAGACAGGGGGACATACTACGAGCAGTACTTC
-	12	TRBV20-1	TRBJ2-1	-	CSARDLDQEQFF	TGCAGTGCTAGAGACCTAGACCAGGAGCAGTTCTTC
-	13	TRBV7-9	TRBJ2-1	once	CASSSGDYNEQFF	TGTGCCAGCAGCTCCGGGGACTACAATGAGCAGTTCTTC
-	13	TRBV20-1	TRBJ2-7	-	CSASTDLSYEQYF	TGCAGTGCTAGTACGGACCTCTCCTACGAGCAGTACTTC
-	18	TRBV7-9	TRBJ2-1	few	CASSLVGLESYTNNEQFF	TGTGCCAGCAGCTTAGTCGGGTTGGAGTCCTACACTAACAATGAGCAGTTCTTC
-	14	TRBV29-1	TRBJ2-7	-	CSVVSRTVDYEQYF	TGCAGCGTTGTTTCGAGGACAGTTGACTACGAGCAGTACTTC
TRBD2	18	TRBV9	TRBJ2-3	-	CASSVGGKASGFTDTQYF	TGTGCCAGCAGCGTAGGGGGGAAGGCTAGCGGATTCACAGATACGCAGTATTTT
TRBD2	15	TRBV9	TRBJ2-3	-	CASSVGLARTDTQYF	TGTGCCAGCAGCGTAGGACTAGCGCGCACAGATACGCAGTATTTT
-	13	TRBV11-2	TRBJ2-7	once	CASSLRALYEQYF	TGTGCCAGCAGCTTACGGGCCCTCTACGAGCAGTACTTC
TRBD2	15	TRBV29-1	TRBJ2-7	few	CSVEGTSGTSYEQYF	TGCAGCGTTGAGGGGACTAGCGGTACTTCCTACGAGCAGTACTTC
-	11	TRBV29-1	TRBJ2-2	few	CSVGATGELFF	TGCAGCGTTGGCGCGACCGGGGAGCTGTTTTTT
TRBD2	16	TRBV7-8	TRBJ2-1	few	CASSLGLAGDYNEQFF	TGTGCCAGCAGCTTAGGGCTAGCGGGGGACTACAATGAGCAGTTCTTC
TRBD1	14	TRBV5-1	TRBJ2-1	-	CASSLGDRGSEQFF	TGCGCCAGCAGCTTGGGGGACAGGGGATCTGAGCAGTTCTTC
-	15	TRBV7-9	TRBJ2-3	few	CASSSPPDFTDTQYF	TGTGCCAGCAGCTCCCCTCCAGATTTCACAGATACGCAGTATTTT
TRBD2	19	TRBV12-3/TRBV12-4	TRBJ2-3	-	CASSFGGLAGTASTDTQYF	TGTGCCAGCAGCTTTGGGGGACTAGCGGGGACCGCTAGCACAGATACGCAGTATTTT
-	14	TRBV29-1	TRBJ2-5	many	CSVSGGPNQETQYF	TGCAGCGTTTCCGGGGGGCCTAACCAAGAGACCCAGTACTTC
-	16	TRBV7-9	TRBJ2-2	few	CASSPNYQIAAGELFF	TGTGCCAGCAGTCCTAACTACCAGATAGCGGCCGGGGAGCTGTTTTTT
-	15	TRBV9	TRBJ2-3	-	CASSVWLAFTDTQYF	TGTGCCAGCAGCGTGTGGCTAGCGTTCACAGATACGCAGTATTTT
-	13	TRBV25-1	TRBJ2-5	few	CASSETSGETQYF	TGTGCCAGCAGTGAGACGAGCGGGGAGACCCAGTACTTC
-	13	TRBV4-3	TRBJ2-7	many	CASSQGLSYEQYF	TGCGCCAGCAGCCAAGGACTTTCCTACGAGCAGTACTTC
-	13	TRBV9	TRBJ2-2	-	CASSPRQAGELFF	TGTGCCAGCAGCCCCCGACAGGCTGGGGAGCTGTTTTTT
TRBD2	13	TRBV7-9	TRBJ2-1	few	CASKERDYNEQFF	TGTGCCAGCAAGGAGCGGGACTACAATGAGCAGTTCTTC
-	18	TRBV7-9	TRBJ2-7	few	CASSLVFLQGQPSYEQYF	TGTGCCAGCAGCTTAGTGTTCCTCCAGGGGCAGCCCTCCTACGAGCAGTACTTC
TRBD1	14	TRBV12-3/TRBV12-4	TRBJ2-7	few	CASSQQGASYEQYF	TGTGCCAGCAGTCAACAGGGGGCTTCCTACGAGCAGTACTTC
-	13	TRBV4-3	TRBJ2-7	-	CASSHRQSYEQYF	TGCGCCAGCAGCCACAGACAGTCCTACGAGCAGTACTTC
TRBD1	15	TRBV15	TRBJ2-1	many	CATSIGTGAYNEQFF	TGTGCCACCAGCATAGGGACAGGGGCGTACAATGAGCAGTTCTTC
-	16	TRBV4-1	TRBJ2-6	few	CASSQGGTAGANVLTF	TGCGCCAGCAGCCAAGGTGGCACAGCTGGGGCCAACGTCCTGACTTTC
-	15	TRBV5-1	TRBJ2-1	-	CASTALRGPYNEQFF	TGCGCCAGCACCGCCCTTCGGGGGCCCTACAATGAGCAGTTCTTC
-	15	TRBV27	TRBJ2-7	few	CASSLPDRRHYEQYF	TGTGCCAGCAGTCTCCCAGACAGGAGACACTACGAGCAGTACTTC
TRBD1	15	TRBV5-1	TRBJ1-1	few	CASSPRGQGGTEAFF	TGCGCCAGCAGCCCGAGGGGACAGGGAGGGACTGAAGCTTTCTTT
-	12	TRBV6-5	TRBJ2-5	many	CASKNPGATQYF	TGTGCCAGCAAGAACCCGGGGGCGACCCAGTACTTC
TRBD2	19	TRBV5-4	TRBJ2-3	few	CASSLNPTWTSGTVDTQYF	TGTGCCAGCAGCCTGAACCCTACATGGACTAGCGGGACAGTGGATACGCAGTATTTT
-	17	TRBV7-7	TRBJ2-2	few	CASSLDADSLNTGELFF	TGTGCCAGCAGCTTAGATGCAGATTCCCTAAACACCGGGGAGCTGTTTTTT
-	15	TRBV27	TRBJ2-7	-	CASSSGTTPIHEQYF	TGTGCCAGCAGTTCCGGGACCACACCCATCCACGAGCAGTACTTC
TRBD1	15	TRBV7-6	TRBJ1-2	few	CASSSEDRVDYGYTF	TGTGCCAGCAGCTCAGAGGACAGGGTGGACTATGGCTACACCTTC
-	14	TRBV6-2/TRBV6-3	TRBJ2-3	-	CASRRLQITDTQYF	TGTGCCAGCAGACGACTTCAAATCACAGATACGCAGTATTTT
-	17	TRBV5-1	TRBJ2-3	-	CASSLAPQGLWTDTQYF	TGCGCCAGCAGCCTCGCCCCGCAGGGGTTGTGGACAGATACGCAGTATTTT
TRBD1	13	TRBV20-1	TRBJ2-7	-	CSAQTGNRYEQYF	TGCAGTGCCCAGACAGGGAACCGCTACGAGCAGTACTTC
-	19	TRBV28	TRBJ2-3	-	CASSSTRMQPGRITDTQYF	TGTGCCAGCAGTTCCACGAGGATGCAACCGGGACGGATCACAGATACGCAGTATTTT
-	14	TRBV29-1	TRBJ1-5	few	CSVELKGVGQPQHF	TGCAGCGTTGAATTAAAGGGTGTTGGGCAGCCCCAGCATTTT
-	15	TRBV7-9	TRBJ2-3	few	CASSFSGSNADTQYF	TGTGCCAGCAGCTTTAGCGGATCGAACGCAGATACGCAGTATTTT
-	13	TRBV9	TRBJ2-7	few	CASNPSFEYEQYF	TGTGCCAGCAATCCATCTTTTGAGTACGAGCAGTACTTC
-	17	TRBV4-1	TRBJ2-1	-	CASSQDLSAGPYNEQFF	TGCGCCAGCAGCCAAGATTTGTCGGCGGGACCCTACAATGAGCAGTTCTTC
-	13	TRBV5-1	TRBJ1-2	-	CASSPVPGQGYTF	TGCGCCAGCAGCCCTGTCCCGGGACAAGGCTACACCTTC
-	15	TRBV12-3/TRBV12-4	TRBJ2-2	-	CASSISSENTGELFF	TGTGCCAGCAGTATATCTAGCGAGAACACCGGGGAGCTGTTTTTT
-	14	TRBV4-2	TRBJ2-2	few	CASSEMQGTGELFF	TGTGCCAGCAGCGAGATGCAAGGGACCGGGGAGCTGTTTTTT
TRBD1	16	TRBV12-3/TRBV12-4	TRBJ1-5	-	CASSQGAGLATQPQHF	TGTGCCAGCAGTCAGGGGGCGGGGCTCGCTACTCAGCCCCAGCATTTT
-	14	TRBV20-1	TRBJ2-1	few	CSAATIRSHNEQFF	TGCAGTGCTGCCACCATCAGGTCCCACAATGAGCAGTTCTTC
-	15	TRBV7-9	TRBJ2-1	many	CASSLPGTSYNEQFF	TGTGCCAGCAGCTTACCGGGCACCTCCTACAATGAGCAGTTCTTC
-	13	TRBV7-8	TRBJ2-1	-	CASSLGAGREQFF	TGTGCCAGCAGCCTAGGGGCGGGGCGTGAGCAGTTCTTC
-	15	TRBV7-8	TRBJ2-7	few	CASSLPTGPSYEQYF	TGTGCCAGCAGCTTACCGACAGGTCCTTCCTACGAGCAGTACTTC
-	15	TRBV7-8	TRBJ2-1	medium-sized	CASSPLGGGYNEQFF	TGTGCCAGCAGCCCGTTGGGGGGCGGCTACAATGAGCAGTTCTTC
-	17	TRBV21-1	TRBJ1-4	few	CASSKALLLRPNEKLFF	TGTGCCAGCAGCAAAGCTTTGTTGTTAAGGCCGAATGAAAAACTGTTTTTT
-	13	TRBV13	TRBJ2-7	few	CASSQDRNYEQYF	TGTGCCAGCAGCCAAGACAGAAACTACGAGCAGTACTTC
TRBD1	14	TRBV7-2	TRBJ2-1	-	CASSLAQGADEQFF	TGTGCCAGCAGCTTAGCACAGGGGGCCGATGAGCAGTTCTTC
-	16	TRBV11-2	TRBJ1-6	-	CASSSLLGVFNSPLHF	TGTGCCAGCAGCTCTTTGTTGGGGGTCTTTAATTCACCCCTCCACTTT
-	15	TRBV12-3/TRBV12-4	TRBJ2-1	-	CASIDQLNLYNEQFF	TGTGCCAGCATAGATCAGCTAAACCTATACAATGAGCAGTTCTTC
TRBD2	18	TRBV24-1	TRBJ2-3	-	CATSDPKRTSGYTDTQYF	TGTGCCACCAGTGACCCTAAACGGACTAGCGGATACACAGATACGCAGTATTTT
TRBD1	15	TRBV2	TRBJ1-5	-	CASRERTGGDQPQHF	TGTGCCAGCAGGGAGCGGACAGGTGGGGATCAGCCCCAGCATTTT